In this sample, the clone carrying this TCR beta chain turned up a few times. Constant-segment primers and 5'RACE yielded cDNA libraries for TCR alpha and TCR beta, each carrying sample barcodes and UMIs. TCRdb itself ran the 5' RACE reads through MiXCR, one entry per CDR3 protein. The sample carries nearly 350,000 distinct CDR3 sequences, 10% to 15% recorded once. This CDR3 has 10 amino acids. Per germline, CDR1 MNHNY and CDR2 SVGAGI (reference sequence). Trimming took 7 bases from V and 7 from J, leaving 7 bases between them. The sample originates from a study of T-cell memory formation after mild COVID-19.

The specimen was PBMCs or a T cell subset sorted from them (not recorded which). The receptor comes from a man aged 18 to 29 who had mild COVID-19 (a few samples of this study predate the infection). Cell type and time point are not known. The rearrangement uses TRBV6-6 and TRBJ1-1; D is undetermined. CDR3 nucleotide sequence: TGTGCCAGCATGGCGGGTGAAGCTTTCTTT. Translated: CASMAGEAFF.